Following are 17 T cell receptor beta chains from one sample sequenced in a study of cytomegalovirus exposure and HLA in healthy donors. PCR was performed using 60 Vbeta and 13 Jbeta primers. Data came from immunoSEQ multiplex PCR; TCRdb stores just in-frame clones and leaves some out. This sample has 150,000 to 200,000 clones; about four fifths occur once, and the top ten carry roughly 4.5%. The sequenced material came from PBMCs. Receptors were obtained from a man aged 50 to 60 in good health and CMV-seropositive.

The V and J genes are TRBV11-1 and TRBJ1-1; tentative D call: TRBD1 (5 bases). CDR3 length: 15 amino acids. CDR1 is SGHAT and CDR2 is FQDESV in the germline V gene (reference sequence). The V end was cut by 0 bases, the J end by 2 bases, with 10 bases between. The CDR3 loop is CASSLANRPNTEAFF. CDR3 bases: TGTGCCAGCAGCTTAGCAAACAGGCCAAACACTGAAGCTTTCTTT.

The genes are TRBV6-5 and TRBJ2-3; 9 bases line up with TRBD2. V was pared by 5 bases and J by 3 bases, with 6 bases of the junction left unmatched. This CDR3 comprises 15 residues. The germline gives CDR1 MNHEY, CDR2 SVGAGI. CDR3 protein: CASSGMAGGTDTQYF. In DNA, the CDR3 is TGTGCCAGCAGTGGTATGGCGGGAGGGACAGATACGCAGTATTTT.

This clone was detected only a few times. V is TRBV5-6 and J is TRBJ2-7; 9 nucleotides line up with TRBD1. The germline V gene has CDR1 SGHDT and CDR2 YYEEEE. The CDR3 length is 16 residues. J was trimmed by 5 bases and V by 4 bases; bases with no gene match: 13. CDR3 region: CASSVGPGTGNNEQYF. DNA for the CDR3: TGTGCCAGCAGCGTTGGACCCGGGACAGGGAATAACGAGCAGTACTTC.

The V call is TRBV4-1, the J call TRBJ2-2; 8 bases are a match to TRBD1. The germline CDR1 and CDR2 sequences are MGHRA and YSYEKL. Germline trimming cut 3 bases from V and 3 bases from J; bases unmatched to any gene: 3. CDR3 length: 15 residues. For the CDR3, the DNA is TGCGCCAGCAGCCAGGTGACAGGGGACACCGGGGAGCTGTTTTTT. Translated: CASSQVTGDTGELFF.

The V and J genes are TRBV6-5 and TRBJ2-5; possibly TRBD2 for D (6 bases). V lost 2 bases to trimming and J lost 4 bases, with 14 bases between them. From germline, CDR1 is MNHEY and CDR2 SVGAGI. There are 15 residues in the CDR3. CDR3 region: CASSYNIAVGETQYF. In nucleotides, the CDR3 is TGTGCCAGCAGTTACAATATAGCGGTGGGAGAGACCCAGTACTTC.

The rearrangement joins TRBV9 to TRBJ1-1; perhaps TRBD1 as D (6 bases). V was clipped by 5 bases and J by 0 bases, with 17 bases between them. The CDR3 length is 16 residues. CDR1 is SGDLS and CDR2 is YYNGEE in the germline V gene. The chain's CDR3 is CASSFRDIYVNTEAFF. The CDR3 DNA sequence: TGTGCCAGCAGTTTCCGGGACATATACGTGAACACTGAAGCTTTCTTT. Variable domain in full (rest from reference TRBV9 and TRBJ1-1): DSGVTQTPKHLITATGQRVTLRCSPRSGDLSVYWYQQSLDQGLQFLIQYYNGEERAKGNILERFSAQQFPDLHSELNLSSLELGDSALYFCASSFRDIYVNTEAFFGQGTRLTVV.

The rearrangement links TRBV9 to TRBJ2-2, with D maybe TRBD2 (7 bases). CDR3 length: 14 amino acids. Germline-derived CDR1 and CDR2 are SGDLS and YYNGEE. V was shortened by 4 bases and J by 4 bases, with 11 bases between the two germline ends. The CDR3 region has the DNA TGTGCCAGCAGCCCAAGGGGGGGCACCGGGGAGCTGTTTTTT. Protein: CASSPRGGTGELFF.

This chain uses TRBV27 with TRBJ2-3, with 12 bases matching TRBD2. The CDR3 contains 19 residues. V dropped 5 bases and J dropped 0; count of bases not matched to a gene: 12. CDR1 MNHEY and CDR2 SMNVEV come from the germline V gene (reference sequence). CDR3 in amino acids: CASSPAGLAGTTSTDTQYF. The CDR3 bases are TGTGCCAGCAGTCCCGCCGGACTAGCGGGAACGACTAGCACAGATACGCAGTATTTT.

This clone showed up just a few times. The chain carries TRBV7-9 and TRBJ2-1; 12 bases match TRBD2. J was trimmed by 4 bases and V by 5 bases; bases with no gene match: 12. This CDR3 has 18 amino acids. Germline V lookup: CDR1 SEHNR, CDR2 FQNEAQ (reference sequence). CDR3: CASSTSGLAGRVYNEQFF. In nucleotides, the CDR3 is TGTGCCAGCAGCACTTCCGGACTAGCGGGAAGAGTTTACAATGAGCAGTTCTTC.

The chain uses TRBV9 and TRBJ1-1; D is unresolved. The CDR3 is 15 amino acids. Trimming removed 0 bases at V and 1 base at J, with 10 bases between. Per germline, CDR1 SGDLS and CDR2 YYNGEE. CDR3 in amino acids: CASSVAPGGNTEAFF. The CDR3 DNA follows: TGTGCCAGCAGCGTAGCGCCGGGAGGGAACACTGAAGCTTTCTTT.

J is TRBJ2-7 and V is TRBV28; 9 nucleotides agree with TRBD1. The CDR3 extends over 15 amino acids. The V gene end was trimmed by 7 bases and the J gene end by 9 bases; junction bases not matched to a gene: 16. The germline V gene has CDR1 MDHEN and CDR2 SYDVKM. The CDR3: CASTSPDRGFSGQYF. CDR3 bases: TGTGCCAGCACCTCCCCGGACAGGGGTTTCTCCGGGCAGTACTTC.

This clone has just a few counts. This chain joins TRBV9 and TRBJ2-3, with a weak D call TRBD2 (5 bases). V was pared by 4 bases and J by 6 bases, with 15 bases between. This CDR3 has 14 residues. Germline CDR1 SGDLS, CDR2 YYNGEE. The CDR3 nucleotides are TGTGCCAGCAGCCCAAGCGGTCCCGCGGATACGCAGTATTTT. This translates into CASSPSGPADTQYF.

This clone has a single count. The gene calls are TRBV19 and TRBJ2-5; 9 bases map to TRBD2. The CDR3 is made up of 14 amino acids. Germline V gene data show CDR1 as LNHDA and CDR2 as SQIVND (reference sequence). The V segment lost 5 bases and the J segment 4 bases; nucleotides outside the gene matches: 5. The CDR3 protein is CASSRSGSSETQYF. Here the CDR3 DNA reads TGTGCCAGTAGTCGTAGCGGGAGTTCAGAGACCCAGTACTTC.

This sequence joins TRBV7-3 and TRBJ2-5, with D unclear. The CDR3 is made up of 14 amino acids. The germline V gene encodes CDR1 SGHTA and CDR2 FQGTGA. Trimming removed 2 bases at V and 1 base at J, with 8 bases between. The CDR3 reads CASSLGQFQETQYF. Here the CDR3 DNA reads TGTGCCAGCAGCTTAGGGCAGTTCCAAGAGACCCAGTACTTC.

J is TRBJ1-5 and V is TRBV19; no reliable D call. V lost 11 bases and J lost 0, with 8 bases in between. The length of the CDR3 is 12 residues. Germline V gene lookup returns CDR1 LNHDA and CDR2 SQIVND (reference sequence). The CDR3 DNA is TGTGCCGGCAGCGATAGCAATCAGCCCCAGCATTTT. Its protein is CAGSDSNQPQHF. Full variable domain (remainder filled in from reference TRBV19 and TRBJ1-5): DGGITQSPKYLFRKEGQNVTLSCEQNLNHDAMYWYRQDPGQGLRLIYYSQIVNDFQKGDIAEGYSVSREKKESFPLTVTSAQKNPTAFYLCAGSDSNQPQHFGDGTRLSIL.

The genes are TRBV5-1 and TRBJ1-4; TRBD1 is a possible D gene (5 bases). CDR3 length: 15 residues. Germline values: CDR1 SGHRS, CDR2 YFSETQ. Trimming cost V 0 bases and J 5 bases, with 11 bases left between them. CDR3 coding DNA: TGCGCCAGCAGCTTGGTATCCGGGGGGAATGAAAAACTGTTTTTT. It encodes CASSLVSGGNEKLFF. Using reference TRBV5-1 and TRBJ1-4 for the parts outside the CDR3, the full variable domain is KAGVTQTPRYLIKTRGQQVTLSCSPISGHRSVSWYQQTPGQGLQFLFEYFSETQRNKGNFPGRFSGRQFSNSRSEMNVSTLELGDSALYLCASSLVSGGNEKLFFGSGTQLSVL.

The gene calls are TRBV2 and TRBJ2-7, with 10 bases lining up with TRBD1. Germline V CDR1 and CDR2: SNHLY, FYNNEI. The CDR3 has 13 residues. V gave up 9 bases and J gave up 5 bases; unmatched junction bases: 7. The CDR3 nucleotides are TGTGCCAGTAGACAGGGGGCTGGTAACGAGCAGTACTTC. It yields the protein CASRQGAGNEQYF.